This T cell receptor beta chain appears in the sequencing data of a study of siplizumab effects on memory and regulatory T cells. The assay looked at 100,000 or so TCR templates in each sample. Measured with immunoSEQ multiplex PCR; TCRdb has only the in-frame clones, and not every one. In the table there are 100,000 or so clones, more than 85% of which are singletons. Study results and limitations: Unstimulated subsets were the mapping target of only a minor fraction of alloreactive clones. Roughly 75-97% of dividing CD4+ or CD8+ clones were without an attributable naive or memory phenotype. Among sequences traceable to unstimulated CD4+ memory cells, alloreactive ones were significantly reduced by siplizumab.

Points on this clone: Its antigen is unidentified.

The sequence was obtained from a human donor in good health. The specimen sequenced was CD4+ T cells sorted from blood.

Written as DNA, the CDR3 is TGTGCTAGTGGTGCCCCCCGCCTCTCCTACAATGAGCAGTTCTTC. This sequence encodes CASGAPRLSYNEQFF. The chain combines TRBV12-5 with TRBJ2-1; D is uncertain. Deletions cut 5 bases from V and 0 bases from J, with 11 bases between. Germline CDR1 reads LGHNT; CDR2 reads FRNRAP. The CDR3 contains 15 residues.